This paragraph covers one T cell receptor (beta chain) sequence. The antigen remains unidentified. The source of the sample is a study of shared clonotypes between healthy human individuals. Study results and caveats: Non-shared clonotypes were found to have lower generation probabilities than the clonotypes that were shared by all four of the sorted-subset donors.

Investigators divided CD4+ cells into CD45RA+ naive and CD45RA-negative memory subsets. Between the trimmed V and J ends, which lost 3 bases and 1 base, there was a span of 13 bases. Germline lookup yields CDR1 ENHRY and CDR2 SYGVKD. The CDR3 contains 16 residues. Each sorted subset replicate got 200 ng genomic DNA, tens of thousands of genomes. Data came from immunoSEQ multiplex PCR; TCRdb stores just in-frame clones and leaves some out. This table holds approximately 2.4 million clones, approximately 94% found once. The sequence derives from a man aged 18 to 29 in good health. Material: naive CD4+ T cells sorted from blood. Noted subset: CD45RA+ positively selected. The rearrangement joins TRBV10-3 to TRBJ1-5; D is unresolved. In DNA form, the CDR3 reads TGTGCCATCAGTGAAAGGGCCACAACCAGCAATCAGCCCCAGCATTTT. Amino acid sequence: CAISERATTSNQPQHF.